These T cell receptor beta chains were read from a single sample in a study of human T cells and chemical hapten exposure. MiXCR was run by TCRdb on the RACE reads, yielding one entry per CDR3 protein. The table lists roughly 100,000 distinct CDR3 sequences, less than 40% of them singletons, with 2.5% to 3.5% in the top ten. The source was whole blood, collected in connection with sensitization to the hapten diphenylcyclopropenone (DPC). These receptors were taken from a man in his forties with alopecia areata. Some clones in this sample may be carry-over from other donors' samples. CDR3s include the opening cysteine and the closing phenylalanine or tryptophan.

V	J	CDR3
TRBV20-1	TRBJ2-1	CSARAEGSRSYNEQFF
TRBV9	TRBJ2-1	CASSIRDKSLDEQFF
TRBV28	TRBJ2-7	CASSELSSGSYEQYF
TRBV7-2	TRBJ2-1	CASSSFSGRKFF
TRBV20-1	TRBJ1-5	CSARTGDNQPQHF
TRBV29-1	TRBJ2-7	CSVGGIGETYEQNF
TRBV20-1	TRBJ2-1	CSAKSGLAETYNEQFF
TRBV6-1	TRBJ2-3	CASASGDSYTDTQYF
TRBV21-1	TRBJ1-4	CASSKVKDRRYEKLFF
TRBV5-1	TRBJ2-2	CASSWVVTANTGELFF
TRBV7-9	TRBJ2-1	CASSLRGGAFDEQFF
TRBV24-1	TRBJ2-2	CATSDMRQGTNTGELFF
TRBV12-3/TRBV12-4	TRBJ2-1	CASSPRSGAYNEQFF
TRBV6-2/TRBV6-3	TRBJ2-1	CASSLDFNEQFF
TRBV6-5	TRBJ2-3	CASSPQGRDTQYF
TRBV20-1	TRBJ2-7	CSARETRVASGYEQYF
TRBV7-2	TRBJ1-5	CASSLGPGPNQPQHF
TRBV28	TRBJ2-1	CASSIRLNNEQFF
TRBV29-1	TRBJ2-7	CSVQTSGYEQYF
TRBV12-3/TRBV12-4	TRBJ2-6	CASYSGANVLTF
TRBV6-5	TRBJ1-3	CASSPSYSGNTIYF
TRBV12-3/TRBV12-4	TRBJ2-5	CASSSTGGLETQYF
TRBV10-3	TRBJ2-1	CATHPLDGFEQFF
TRBV10-3	TRBJ1-5	CATRADLGNQPQHF
TRBV28	TRBJ2-1	CASSPGTERSNEQFF
TRBV11-2	TRBJ2-1	CASSLGRSSSQFF
TRBV29-1	TRBJ1-3	CSVSTGHSGNTIYF
TRBV6-5	TRBJ1-1	CASSYLGQGGGSTEAFF
TRBV10-3	TRBJ2-1	CASLSGRRSSYNEQFF
TRBV25-1	TRBJ2-6	CASTRAGSVSGANVLTF
TRBV20-1	TRBJ1-1	CSAPAVGGPLEAFF
TRBV5-5	TRBJ2-7	CASSLDGTESSYEQYF